This T cell receptor (beta chain) was identified in a study of blood T cells in healthy people across ages. Study results and limitations: CMV status of donors was not determined, possibly confounding expanded clonotype changes. Higher diversity and more naive CD4+ cells were features of long-lived donors, compared to aged donors.

About this clonotype itself: Antigen specificity is unknown.

Alongside a J-beta primer mix, a sample-barcoded 5' primer served in a second PCR lasting 7 to 11 cycles. Every molecule of cDNA carried a tag from a template-switch adaptor with 12 random nucleotides. TCRdb reprocessed the 5' RACE reads via MiXCR and lists one record per CDR3 protein. The table includes about 1 million distinct CDR3 sequences, 35% to 50% detected once. Total RNA, at least 6 micrograms per sample, came from PBMCs. The source is a woman in her sixties or seventies in good health. The material sequenced was blood.

For the CDR3, the DNA is TGTGCCAGCAGGTCAACGGGACTGTCCACAGATACGCAGTATTTT. Its protein product is CASRSTGLSTDTQYF. The chain has TRBV28 and TRBJ2-3, with a possible D match to TRBD2 (6 bases). Germline loops: CDR1 MDHEN, CDR2 SYDVKM. The CDR3 totals 15 residues. The V end was cut by 6 bases, the J end by 2 bases, with 15 bases between. The full variable domain, completed using reference TRBV28 and TRBJ2-3, is DVKVTQSSRYLVKRTGEKVFLECVQDMDHENMFWYRQDPGLGLRLIYFSYDVKMKEKGDIPEGYSVSREKKERFSLILESASTNQTSMYLCASRSTGLSTDTQYFGPGTRLTVL.